Listed below are T cell receptor beta chains from one sample, sequenced in a study of identical twins. From the 5' RACE reads, TCRdb called clonotypes with MiXCR, one entry per CDR3 protein. The top ten hold less than 45% of the sample, which has roughly 190,000 distinct CDR3 sequences, approximately 16% seen once. These data also featured in a second study, about T cells expressing NK-cell markers.

Sequencing was performed on CD8+ T cells sorted from blood. These receptors all stem from a young woman in good health. Both conserved end residues are part of each CDR3. Each record gives: J gene, clone size, D gene, V gene, CDR3 protein, CDR3 DNA. D genes are given only for firm matches. Not all rows give a size; the values are once, few, many and, for expanded clones, a class.

j_call: TRBJ2-2; clone_size: few; d_call: TRBD2; v_call: TRBV12-5; cdr3_aa: CASQAAGGNTGELFF; cdr3_nt: TGTGCTAGTCAGGCAGCGGGGGGGAACACCGGGGAGCTGTTTTTT
j_call: TRBJ1-1; clone_size: many; d_call: .; v_call: TRBV12-3/TRBV12-4; cdr3_aa: CASSSGFITEAFF; cdr3_nt: TGTGCCAGCAGTTCTGGGTTTATCACTGAAGCTTTCTTT
j_call: TRBJ2-1; clone_size: .; d_call: TRBD2; v_call: TRBV20-1; cdr3_aa: CSARVSGGNEQFF; cdr3_nt: TGCAGTGCTAGAGTATCGGGGGGCAATGAGCAGTTCTTC
j_call: TRBJ2-6; clone_size: few; d_call: TRBD2; v_call: TRBV9; cdr3_aa: CASSVPSGGTGANVLTF; cdr3_nt: TGTGCCAGCAGCGTCCCTAGCGGGGGGACTGGGGCCAACGTCCTGACTTTC
j_call: TRBJ1-4; clone_size: few; d_call: TRBD1; v_call: TRBV20-1; cdr3_aa: CSIPGQDATNEKLFF; cdr3_nt: TGCAGTATTCCGGGACAGGATGCAACTAATGAAAAACTGTTTTTT
j_call: TRBJ2-3; clone_size: .; d_call: TRBD1; v_call: TRBV12-3/TRBV12-4; cdr3_aa: CASSFQGGHTDTQYF; cdr3_nt: TGTGCCAGCAGTTTCCAAGGGGGCCACACAGATACGCAGTATTTT
j_call: TRBJ2-7; clone_size: .; d_call: .; v_call: TRBV30; cdr3_aa: CAWSPGNYEQYF; cdr3_nt: TGTGCCTGGAGCCCCGGCAACTACGAGCAGTACTTC
j_call: TRBJ2-1; clone_size: .; d_call: .; v_call: TRBV11-2; cdr3_aa: CASTSLVGRLNEQFF; cdr3_nt: TGTGCCAGCACCTCTCTTGTTGGGCGACTCAATGAGCAGTTCTTC
j_call: TRBJ2-3; clone_size: many; d_call: .; v_call: TRBV5-1; cdr3_aa: CASSLRPDTQYF; cdr3_nt: TGCGCCAGCAGCCTCCGCCCAGATACGCAGTATTTT
j_call: TRBJ1-1; clone_size: .; d_call: .; v_call: TRBV25-1; cdr3_aa: CASSGYLGGMNTEAFF; cdr3_nt: TGTGCCAGCAGTGGGTATCTGGGGGGGATGAACACTGAAGCTTTCTTT
j_call: TRBJ2-3; clone_size: few; d_call: .; v_call: TRBV21-1; cdr3_aa: CADLSGSGTDTQYF; cdr3_nt: TGTGCCGACCTTAGCGGGAGCGGCACAGATACGCAGTATTTT
j_call: TRBJ2-3; clone_size: .; d_call: .; v_call: TRBV5-1; cdr3_aa: CASDSTDTQYF; cdr3_nt: TGCGCCAGTGACTCCACAGATACGCAGTATTTT
j_call: TRBJ2-7; clone_size: .; d_call: .; v_call: TRBV20-1; cdr3_aa: CSALKGPYEQYF; cdr3_nt: TGCAGTGCGTTGAAGGGGCCCTACGAGCAGTACTTC
j_call: TRBJ2-5; clone_size: few; d_call: .; v_call: TRBV27; cdr3_aa: CASSPRGYQETQYF; cdr3_nt: TGTGCCAGCAGCCCGCGAGGGTACCAAGAGACCCAGTACTTC
j_call: TRBJ2-1; clone_size: few; d_call: .; v_call: TRBV20-1; cdr3_aa: CSVLTWTSSYNEQFF; cdr3_nt: TGCAGTGTTCTAACCTGGACCAGCTCCTACAATGAGCAGTTCTTC
j_call: TRBJ2-3; clone_size: few; d_call: TRBD2; v_call: TRBV7-6; cdr3_aa: CASSLVAREAPNTDTQYF; cdr3_nt: TGTGCCAGCAGCTTAGTGGCTCGGGAGGCCCCAAACACAGATACGCAGTATTTT
j_call: TRBJ2-4; clone_size: few; d_call: .; v_call: TRBV11-2; cdr3_aa: CASRPSDLAKNIQYF; cdr3_nt: TGTGCCAGCCGGCCTTCCGACCTAGCCAAAAACATTCAGTACTTC
j_call: TRBJ1-2; clone_size: few; d_call: .; v_call: TRBV29-1; cdr3_aa: CSVDPPMDSTNYGYTF; cdr3_nt: TGCAGCGTTGATCCACCAATGGACAGCACTAACTATGGCTACACCTTC
j_call: TRBJ2-2; clone_size: few; d_call: .; v_call: TRBV9; cdr3_aa: CASSAGTAHTGELFF; cdr3_nt: TGTGCCAGCAGCGCAGGGACGGCCCACACCGGGGAGCTGTTTTTT
j_call: TRBJ2-3; clone_size: many; d_call: .; v_call: TRBV7-9; cdr3_aa: CASSPSGSSTDTQYF; cdr3_nt: TGTGCCAGCAGCCCCTCGGGATCTAGCACAGATACGCAGTATTTT
j_call: TRBJ1-1; clone_size: .; d_call: TRBD1; v_call: TRBV7-9; cdr3_aa: CASSLGQGAEAFF; cdr3_nt: TGTGCCAGCAGCTTAGGACAGGGCGCTGAAGCTTTCTTT
j_call: TRBJ2-7; clone_size: .; d_call: .; v_call: TRBV6-2/TRBV6-3; cdr3_aa: CASTLRDSNSYEQYF; cdr3_nt: TGTGCCAGCACCCTCCGGGACTCCAATTCCTACGAGCAGTACTTC
j_call: TRBJ2-3; clone_size: .; d_call: TRBD2; v_call: TRBV9; cdr3_aa: CASSVGRGLDPDTQYF; cdr3_nt: TGTGCCAGCAGCGTGGGGAGGGGACTCGACCCCGATACGCAGTATTTT
j_call: TRBJ2-7; clone_size: .; d_call: TRBD1; v_call: TRBV29-1; cdr3_aa: CSVRGGGTGDEQYF; cdr3_nt: TGCAGCGTTCGTGGTGGGGGGACAGGGGACGAGCAGTACTTC
j_call: TRBJ1-6; clone_size: .; d_call: .; v_call: TRBV20-1; cdr3_aa: CSARDFQGLNSPLHF; cdr3_nt: TGCAGTGCTAGAGATTTCCAGGGGCTCAATTCACCCCTCCACTTT
j_call: TRBJ1-6; clone_size: few; d_call: TRBD1; v_call: TRBV4-1; cdr3_aa: CASSQDRGHNSPLHF; cdr3_nt: TGCGCCAGCAGCCAAGACAGGGGGCATAATTCACCCCTCCACTTT
j_call: TRBJ2-7; clone_size: .; d_call: TRBD1; v_call: TRBV4-1; cdr3_aa: CASNQVGQGDEQYF; cdr3_nt: TGCGCCAGCAACCAGGTAGGACAGGGCGACGAGCAGTACTTC
j_call: TRBJ2-7; clone_size: .; d_call: TRBD2; v_call: TRBV7-9; cdr3_aa: CASSGTSANYEQYF; cdr3_nt: TGTGCCAGCAGTGGGACTAGCGCGAACTACGAGCAGTACTTC
j_call: TRBJ2-1; clone_size: .; d_call: .; v_call: TRBV25-1; cdr3_aa: CASSAGYEQFF; cdr3_nt: TGTGCCAGCAGTGCAGGCTATGAGCAGTTCTTC
j_call: TRBJ1-1; clone_size: .; d_call: TRBD1; v_call: TRBV15; cdr3_aa: CASGQGMGTEAFF; cdr3_nt: TGTGCCAGCGGACAGGGGATGGGCACTGAAGCTTTCTTT
j_call: TRBJ2-7; clone_size: .; d_call: .; v_call: TRBV4-1; cdr3_aa: CASSQDPGLTYEQYF; cdr3_nt: TGCGCCAGCAGCCAAGATCCAGGTCTCACCTACGAGCAGTACTTC
j_call: TRBJ2-7; clone_size: few; d_call: TRBD2; v_call: TRBV5-5; cdr3_aa: CASSLLTSRRTSYEQYF; cdr3_nt: TGTGCCAGCAGCCTTCTGACTAGCAGGAGGACCTCCTACGAGCAGTACTTC
j_call: TRBJ2-1; clone_size: few; d_call: .; v_call: TRBV4-3; cdr3_aa: CASRPTWGGSYNEQFF; cdr3_nt: TGCGCCAGCAGGCCCACGTGGGGTGGGAGCTACAATGAGCAGTTCTTC
j_call: TRBJ1-1; clone_size: few; d_call: .; v_call: TRBV2; cdr3_aa: CASSFDTLDTEAFF; cdr3_nt: TGTGCCAGCAGCTTCGACACCTTGGACACTGAAGCTTTCTTT
j_call: TRBJ1-1; clone_size: many; d_call: .; v_call: TRBV13; cdr3_aa: CASSPAGSMGDTEAFF; cdr3_nt: TGTGCCAGCAGCCCCGCCGGGTCTATGGGGGACACTGAAGCTTTCTTT
j_call: TRBJ2-5; clone_size: .; d_call: .; v_call: TRBV5-6; cdr3_aa: CASSLVLTAPQETQYF; cdr3_nt: TGTGCCAGCAGCTTGGTCTTGACAGCGCCTCAAGAGACCCAGTACTTC
j_call: TRBJ2-7; clone_size: .; d_call: .; v_call: TRBV12-3/TRBV12-4; cdr3_aa: CASSLGSQASIEQYF; cdr3_nt: TGTGCCAGCAGTTTAGGTTCGCAGGCCAGTATCGAGCAGTACTTC
j_call: TRBJ2-1; clone_size: few; d_call: .; v_call: TRBV7-6; cdr3_aa: CASSLAVANEQFF; cdr3_nt: TGTGCCAGCAGCTTAGCGGTGGCTAATGAGCAGTTCTTC
j_call: TRBJ2-1; clone_size: many; d_call: TRBD2; v_call: TRBV10-3; cdr3_aa: CAISESGTSLDEQFF; cdr3_nt: TGTGCCATCAGTGAGTCAGGGACTAGTCTCGATGAGCAGTTCTTC
j_call: TRBJ2-2; clone_size: few; d_call: TRBD2; v_call: TRBV29-1; cdr3_aa: CSVEVPWVSGRAGSTGELFF; cdr3_nt: TGCAGCGTTGAAGTGCCGTGGGTCAGCGGGAGGGCCGGTAGCACCGGGGAGCTGTTTTTT
j_call: TRBJ1-2; clone_size: few; d_call: .; v_call: TRBV20-1; cdr3_aa: CSARDPGVGYGYTF; cdr3_nt: TGCAGTGCTAGAGACCCAGGCGTAGGCTATGGCTACACCTTC
j_call: TRBJ2-1; clone_size: few; d_call: TRBD2; v_call: TRBV29-1; cdr3_aa: CSAGTSGPNEQFF; cdr3_nt: TGCAGCGCCGGGACTAGCGGGCCCAATGAGCAGTTCTTC
j_call: TRBJ2-7; clone_size: few; d_call: .; v_call: TRBV29-1; cdr3_aa: CSVAGGGSYEQYF; cdr3_nt: TGCAGCGTTGCTGGGGGAGGCTCCTACGAGCAGTACTTC
j_call: TRBJ2-1; clone_size: .; d_call: .; v_call: TRBV7-6; cdr3_aa: CASSLRPGENNEQFF; cdr3_nt: TGTGCCAGCAGCCTCCGACCTGGGGAAAACAATGAGCAGTTCTTC